One and the same sample provided the 8 T cell receptor beta chains below, sequenced in a study of blood T cells in healthy people across ages. A second roughly 6 to 12 cycle PCR used barcoded and J-beta primers. TCRdb processed the 5' RACE reads anew with MiXCR; each CDR3 protein has one entry. The repertoire holds 2 million or so distinct CDR3 sequences, with 49% as singletons. The sample was blood. The origin of the receptors is a woman aged 40 to 49 in good health.

This chain joins TRBV3-1 and TRBJ1-1; no clear D. CDR1 and CDR2 from the germline V gene are LGHDT and YNNKEL (reference sequence). This CDR3 contains 12 residues. Trimming removed 3 bases from V and 0 bases from J, with 2 bases in between. The CDR3 sequence: CASSQLNTEAFF. The CDR3 nucleotides read TGTGCCAGCAGCCAGCTGAACACTGAAGCTTTCTTT.

This chain uses TRBV19 with TRBJ1-5; 11 nucleotides line up with TRBD1. This CDR3 is 15 amino acids long. Per the germline V gene, CDR1 is LNHDA and CDR2 is SQIVND (reference sequence). Trimming cost V 5 bases and J 3 bases; bases outside gene matches: 3. The CDR3 sequence: CASSADRGPNQPQHF. The CDR3 coding sequence is TGTGCCAGTAGTGCGGACAGGGGGCCCAATCAGCCCCAGCATTTT.

The V call is TRBV25-1, the J call TRBJ2-1, with D perhaps TRBD1 (5 bases). Germline V gives CDR1 MGHDK, CDR2 SYGVNS. V was pared by 6 bases and J by 8 bases, with 17 bases between. The CDR3 runs 14 residues. The CDR3 DNA reads as TGTGCCAGCAGGGAGAATTGGAAAGGGGATGAGCAGTTCTTC. As protein: CASRENWKGDEQFF.

This sequence joins TRBV6-6 and TRBJ2-1; TRBD1 might be the D (6 bases). This CDR3 is built from 13 residues. Looked up from germline, CDR1 is MNHNY and CDR2 is SVGAGI (reference sequence). V lost 4 bases and J lost 8, with 12 bases in between. The CDR3 here is CASSWGRFHEQFF. The DNA for the CDR3 is TGTGCCAGCAGTTGGGGGCGGTTCCATGAGCAGTTCTTC.

A few counts support this clonotype. The rearrangement uses TRBV11-2 and TRBJ2-5; D unresolved. The CDR3 length is 15 residues. The V end was cut by 1 base, the J end by 4 bases, with 13 bases between. Germline loops: CDR1 SGHAT, CDR2 FQNNGV. CDR3 nucleotide sequence: TGTGCCAGCAGCTTAGTAACCCAGTTGGGAGAGACCCAGTACTTC. Amino acids: CASSLVTQLGETQYF.

A single count supports this clonotype. The chain joins TRBV5-5 to TRBJ1-1; D unclear. The CDR3 covers 14 residues. Germline V gene sequence: CDR1 SGHKS, CDR2 YYEKEE (reference sequence). V was clipped by 2 bases and J by 0 bases, with 8 bases between them. As DNA, the CDR3 is TGTGCCAGCAGCTTTAAGGTTATGAACACTGAAGCTTTCTTT. Encoded protein: CASSFKVMNTEAFF. Supplemented by reference TRBV5-5 and TRBJ1-1, the full variable domain reads DAGVTQSPTHLIKTRGQQVTLRCSPISGHKSVSWYQQVLGQGPQFIFQYYEKEERGRGNFPDRFSARQFPNYSSELNVNALLLGDSALYLCASSFKVMNTEAFFGQGTRLTVV.

The table lists this clonotype with a few counts. V gene TRBV4-1 combines with J gene TRBJ2-7; 11 bases fit TRBD1. The CDR3 is made up of 18 amino acids. Germline V gene lookup returns CDR1 MGHRA and CDR2 YSYEKL. After removal of 1 base from V and 3 bases from J, the junction contained 11 bases not matched to a gene. The CDR3 region is CASSQVVSLGTGGYEQYF. The CDR3 DNA sequence: TGCGCCAGCAGCCAAGTTGTTTCCCTTGGGACAGGGGGCTACGAGCAGTACTTC.

In DNA form, the CDR3 reads TGCGCCAGCAGCTTGACTCAACGTGAGCAGTTCTTC. This translates into CASSLTQREQFF. V gene TRBV5-1 combines with J gene TRBJ2-1; D ambiguous. Germline lookup yields CDR1 SGHRS and CDR2 YFSETQ. Trimming shortened V by 1 base and J by 9 bases, and 8 bases separated the two germline ends. There are 12 residues in the CDR3.